The clone carrying this T cell receptor (beta chain) was picked up a small number of times. The antigen is not known. The data derive from a study of early T cells in non-severe SARS-CoV-2 infection. In the study overall: Sequencing input comprised bulk RNA from unsorted whole blood; chain pairing was not available. The study's findings and limits: Matches to VDJdb favored anti-spike CD8 responses and missed private and CD4 specificities.

Individual cDNA molecules received unique molecular identifiers during library preparation. In TCRdb, the 5' RACE reads were re-called with MiXCR into one record per CDR3 protein. Of approximately 110,000 distinct CDR3 sequences detected, 15% appear once; the ten largest clones hold 21%. The CDR3 is made up of 16 amino acids. The germline gives CDR1 SGHAT, CDR2 FQDESV (reference sequence). The ends were cut back, 1 base at V and 2 bases at J, with 15 bases in the middle. Sequenced material: whole blood. The V and J genes are TRBV11-1 and TRBJ2-7; D is perhaps TRBD1 or TRBD2 (5 bases each). The source of this sequence is an adult who was a healthcare worker with PCR-confirmed SARS-CoV-2 infection or an uninfected control (not recorded which). Written as DNA, the CDR3 is TGTGCCAGCAGCTTAGGGGACCCCGGACTTACCTACGAGCAGTACTTC. It is translated as CASSLGDPGLTYEQYF.